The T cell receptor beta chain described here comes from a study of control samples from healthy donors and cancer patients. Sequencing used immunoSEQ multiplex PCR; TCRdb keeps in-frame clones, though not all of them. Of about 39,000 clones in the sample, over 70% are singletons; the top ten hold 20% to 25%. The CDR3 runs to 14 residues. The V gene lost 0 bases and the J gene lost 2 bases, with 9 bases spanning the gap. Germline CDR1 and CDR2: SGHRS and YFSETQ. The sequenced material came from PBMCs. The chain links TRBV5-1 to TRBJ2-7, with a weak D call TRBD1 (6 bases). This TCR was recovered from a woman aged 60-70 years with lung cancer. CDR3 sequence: CASSLDRAAYEQYF. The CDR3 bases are TGCGCCAGCAGCTTGGACAGGGCTGCCTACGAGCAGTACTTC.